The 27 T cell receptor beta chains below come from one sample, sequenced in a study of T cells in Graves' hyperthyroidism and ophthalmopathy. The CDR3 regions of TCR beta were amplified from RNA transcripts. First-round RT-PCR with HTBI primers amplified the TCR CDR3 region. One entry per CDR3 protein results from TCRdb running MiXCR on the multiplex PCR reads. The repertoire holds over 200,000 distinct CDR3 sequences, roughly 15% seen once, with about 14% in the top ten. The sample was blood. The receptors were sampled from a woman between 40 and 55 years old with Graves' hyperthyroidism that later progressed to Graves' ophthalmopathy.

This clonotype showed up many times. The rearrangement links TRBV7-9 to TRBJ2-5; D could derive from TRBD1 or TRBD2 (5 bases each). This CDR3 region has 12 residues. V was shortened by 7 bases and J by 3 bases, with 9 bases between the two germline ends. Looked up from germline, CDR1 is SEHNR and CDR2 is FQNEAQ (reference sequence). CDR3 residues: CASMGRKETQYF. The CDR3 DNA sequence: TGTGCCAGCATGGGACGGAAAGAGACCCAGTACTTC.

There are many counts of this clonotype. The chain joins TRBV28 to TRBJ2-2; D is ambiguous. Trimming took 6 bases from V and 4 from J, leaving 18 bases between them. This CDR3 is built from 16 residues. Germline values: CDR1 MDHEN, CDR2 SYDVKM. In DNA, the CDR3 is TGTGCCAGCAGATCACCCGGGTTTCCGACCACCGGGGAGCTGTTTTTT. Amino acid sequence: CASRSPGFPTTGELFF.

This clonotype was observed at least ten times. The chain employs TRBV20-1 and TRBJ2-5, with 10 bases aligning to TRBD2. The CDR3 sequence is 17 residues long. Trimming removed 2 bases from V and 4 bases from J; junction bases left unmatched: 13. Per germline, CDR1 DFQATT and CDR2 SNEGSKA (reference sequence). CDR3 loop: CSARYPSGSRSRETQYF. CDR3 nucleotides: TGCAGTGCTAGATACCCTAGCGGGAGCCGATCCCGAGAGACCCAGTACTTC.

This clonotype was counted many times. V is TRBV28 and J is TRBJ1-1; TRBD1 matches 7 bases. The CDR3 sequence is 14 residues long. The V gene's germline CDR1 is MDHEN and CDR2 SYDVKM. V gave up 6 bases and J gave up 6 bases; unmatched junction bases: 10. The CDR3 sequence: CASREPTGRPEAFF. The CDR3 nucleotides read TGTGCCAGCAGGGAACCGACAGGGAGACCTGAAGCTTTCTTT.

The genes are TRBV27 and TRBJ2-1, with 12 bases fitting TRBD2. The CDR3 extends over 18 amino acids. The V and J ends lost 7 bases and 8 bases, in that order; junction bases with no gene match: 18. Germline values: CDR1 MNHEY, CDR2 SMNVEV (reference sequence). CDR3 coding DNA: TGTGCCAGCAAACGGTCCGAGACTAGCGGGAGTTATATGGATGAGCAGTTCTTC. It codes for CASKRSETSGSYMDEQFF.

This clonotype was seen repeatedly, ten times or more. The chain is built from TRBV5-1 and TRBJ2-2; D unclear. The CDR3 sequence is 15 residues long. Germline CDR1 is SGHRS and CDR2 is YFSETQ. V was pared by 0 bases and J by 4 bases, with 10 bases between. CDR3 amino acids: CASSLEARSTGELFF. The DNA for the CDR3 is TGCGCCAGCAGCTTGGAGGCCAGGAGCACCGGGGAGCTGTTTTTT.

This clonotype was recorded at least ten times. This sequence joins TRBV4-1 and TRBJ2-2, with D perhaps assigned TRBD1 or TRBD2 (5 bases each). CDR3 length equals 17 residues. From germline, CDR1 is MGHRA and CDR2 YSYEKL. Deletions cut 2 bases from V and 5 bases from J, with 18 bases between. The CDR3 DNA follows: TGCGCCAGCAGCCAATCTGGGACCGGGCTACGAACCGGGGAGCTGTTTTTT. Protein product: CASSQSGTGLRTGELFF.

This clonotype has a count of ten or more. In nucleotides, the CDR3 is TGTGCCAGCAGTGACGGACTAGCGGGAGATACGCAGTATTTT. As protein: CASSDGLAGDTQYF. J is TRBJ2-3 and V is TRBV6-4; 11 nucleotides match TRBD2. Germline V gene data show CDR1 as MRHNA and CDR2 as SNTAGT. J was trimmed by 5 bases and V by 2 bases; bases with no gene match: 0. CDR3 length: 14 residues.

Here the CDR3 DNA reads TGCGCCAGCAGCTTAAACGGACAGGGATCGTTACAATTTATGAACACTGAAGCTTTCTTT. This codes for CASSLNGQGSLQFMNTEAFF. The chain links TRBV5-1 to TRBJ1-1; 8 positions match TRBD1. J was trimmed by 0 bases and V by 2 bases; bases with no gene match: 18. Per germline, CDR1 SGHRS and CDR2 YFSETQ. The CDR3 loop spans 20 amino acids.

There are many counts of this clonotype. V usage is TRBV15 and J usage is TRBJ1-5, with no clear D. The CDR3 length is 12 residues. V was trimmed by 4 bases and J by 7 bases, leaving 8 bases between them. Germline assignment: CDR1 LNHNV and CDR2 YYDKDF (reference sequence). CDR3 sequence reads: CATSNGWQPQHF. CDR3 in DNA: TGTGCCACCAGCAACGGGTGGCAGCCCCAGCATTTT.

This clonotype has more than one count but fewer than ten. The J gene is TRBJ1-2, the V gene TRBV4-1, with 8 bases lining up with TRBD1. The V gene's germline CDR1 is MGHRA and CDR2 YSYEKL. The V and J ends lost 1 base and 7 bases, in that order; junction bases with no gene match: 8. The CDR3 spans 15 residues. CDR3 protein: CASSQGDRPRGGYTF. CDR3 nucleotide sequence: TGCGCCAGCAGCCAAGGGGACAGGCCTAGGGGTGGCTACACCTTC.

The sample holds a few counts of this clonotype. The V gene is TRBV19, the J gene TRBJ2-7; TRBD2 is a possible D gene (5 bases). The CDR3 extends over 13 amino acids. Trimming removed 4 bases from V and 2 bases from J, with 9 bases in between. The germline V gene has CDR1 LNHDA and CDR2 SQIVND (reference sequence). CDR3 region: CASSNGETYEQYF. The CDR3 DNA reads as TGTGCCAGTAGTAACGGGGAGACCTACGAGCAGTACTTC. Full variable domain (missing parts from reference TRBV19 and TRBJ2-7): DGGITQSPKYLFRKEGQNVTLSCEQNLNHDAMYWYRQDPGQGLRLIYYSQIVNDFQKGDIAEGYSVSREKKESFPLTVTSAQKNPTAFYLCASSNGETYEQYFGPGTRLTVT.

This clonotype has a count of ten or more. V is TRBV7-9 and J is TRBJ1-2, with D unclear. This CDR3 is built from 15 residues. Germline V gives CDR1 SEHNR, CDR2 FQNEAQ (reference sequence). V dropped 10 bases and J dropped 0 bases, with 18 bases sitting between them. The CDR3 spells CATLTVRGANYGYTF. The CDR3 region has the DNA TGTGCCACCCTAACCGTCCGGGGAGCTAACTATGGCTACACCTTC.

This clonotype has more than one count but fewer than ten. This sequence joins TRBV15 and TRBJ2-5, with 7 bases aligning to TRBD2. The CDR3 is 14 residues long. V lost 1 base to trimming and J lost 1 base; unmatched junction nucleotides: 0. CDR1 and CDR2 (germline): LNHNV, YYDKDF (reference sequence). CDR3 DNA: TGTGCCACCAGCAGAGCGGGAGGCCAAGAGACCCAGTACTTC. Amino acids: CATSRAGGQETQYF.

This clonotype was picked up many times. The chain is built from TRBV5-6 and TRBJ2-7; a weak D match, TRBD2 (5 bases). V dropped 5 bases and J dropped 5 bases, with 17 bases sitting between them. Germline V gene lookup returns CDR1 SGHDT and CDR2 YYEEEE. CDR3 length: 14 residues. The CDR3 loop is CASRRGPLGDEQYF. The CDR3, as DNA: TGTGCCAGCAGGAGAGGACCCCTCGGGGACGAGCAGTACTTC. The full variable domain, its missing parts supplied by reference TRBV5-6 and TRBJ2-7, is DAGVTQSPTHLIKTRGQQVTLRCSPKSGHDTVSWYQQALGQGPQFIFQYYEEEERQRGNFPDRFSGHQFPNYSSELNVNALLLGDSALYLCASRRGPLGDEQYFGPGTRLTVT.

This clonotype has only a few counts. The junction departs from the called germline gene at one end, perhaps through a read error. V and J are TRBV28 and TRBJ2-2; D may be TRBD1 or TRBD2 (5 bases each). CDR3 size: 18 residues. Germline lookup yields CDR1 MDHEN and CDR2 SYDVKM. The CDR3 region has the DNA TGTGCCAGCAGTTTAAGAGGGCCGTCCGGCAGGAACACCGGGGACCTGTTTTTT. Translated, it gives CASSLRGPSGRNTGDLFF.

Comment on this clonotype: A read error may explain this, as a much larger clone is one base away. This chain joins TRBV19 and TRBJ2-7; 8 positions agree with TRBD2. V lost 5 bases and J lost 5; bases outside the gene matches: 11. Germline V gene sequence: CDR1 LNHDA, CDR2 SQIVND (reference sequence). This CDR3 comprises 15 residues. For the CDR3, the DNA is TGTGCCAGTAGTCCAGTACTAGCGGTAGCGGACGAGCAGTACTTC. Its protein is CASSPVLAVADEQYF.

This clonotype was counted between two and nine times. The chain combines TRBV6-1 with TRBJ1-1; tentative D call: TRBD1 (6 bases). V was trimmed by 1 base and J by 3 bases, leaving 15 bases between them. The CDR3 has 16 residues. The germline gives CDR1 MNHNS, CDR2 SASEGT. Here the CDR3 reads CASSEGGAWVDTEAFF. DNA of the CDR3: TGTGCCAGCAGTGAAGGGGGGGCGTGGGTGGACACTGAAGCTTTCTTT.

In its sample, this clonotype was seen many times. CDR3: CASTIRVGYEQYF. The CDR3 DNA sequence: TGTGCCAGCACCATCAGGGTGGGTTACGAGCAGTACTTC. The J gene is TRBJ2-7, the V gene TRBV12-3 or TRBV12-4, with a weak D call TRBD1 (5 bases). CDR3 length: 13 residues. Trimming took 7 bases from V and 4 from J, leaving 14 bases between them.

This clonotype has a handful of counts. The chain links TRBV10-3 to TRBJ2-1; no clear D gene. V was trimmed by 1 base and J by 3 bases, leaving 10 bases between them. CDR1 is ENHRY, CDR2 SYGVKD, per germline. The CDR3 consists of 15 residues. CDR3 loop: CAISEWQVLYNEQFF. The DNA of the CDR3 is TGTGCCATCAGTGAGTGGCAGGTTCTCTACAATGAGCAGTTCTTC.

At least ten counts were recorded for this clonotype. The V call is TRBV24-1, the J call TRBJ2-1; TRBD2 agrees at 15 bases. Germline V lookup: CDR1 KGHDR, CDR2 SFDVKD. The CDR3 is made up of 18 amino acids. Trimming took 4 bases from V and 7 from J; bases not matched to a gene: 10. The CDR3 coding sequence is TGTGCCACCAGTGAGATGACGGGGACTAGCGGGAGGCTAAATGAGCAGTTCTTC. Translated: CATSEMTGTSGRLNEQFF.

This clonotype was counted between two and nine times. The chain recombines TRBV25-1 with TRBJ1-1, with 9 nucleotides matching TRBD1. Germline CDR1 and CDR2: MGHDK and SYGVNS. With 4 bases clipped from V and 11 bases from J, the junction kept 5 bases outside the gene matches. The CDR3 sequence is 12 residues long. The CDR3 coding sequence is TGTGCCAGCAGTGGGGGACAGGGCAAGGCTTTCTTT. This sequence encodes CASSGGQGKAFF.

Many counts were recorded for this clonotype. The chain is built from TRBV5-1 and TRBJ1-5; D unclear. CDR3 length: 13 amino acids. Germline CDR1 is SGHRS and CDR2 is YFSETQ. V lost 0 bases and J lost 5, with 6 bases in between. CDR3 loop: CASSLGPDQPQHF. The CDR3 DNA is TGCGCCAGCAGCTTGGGACCTGATCAGCCCCAGCATTTT.

This clonotype has a handful of counts. The chain has TRBV19 and TRBJ2-1; a weak D match, TRBD2 (6 bases). The length of the CDR3 is 18 residues. Trimming took off 6 bases at V and 2 bases at J, with 23 bases between the two ends. Germline V lookup: CDR1 LNHDA, CDR2 SQIVND (reference sequence). For the CDR3, the DNA is TGTGCCAGTAGGGGCCAGGCTAGCGCGGAGGTTGCCTACAATGAGCAGTTCTTC. Amino acids: CASRGQASAEVAYNEQFF.

The CDR3 loop is CATKPGTSGITDTQYF. Here the CDR3 DNA reads TGCGCCACCAAACCCGGGACTAGCGGGATAACAGATACGCAGTATTTT. This chain connects TRBV4-1 to TRBJ2-3; 13 bases match TRBD2. V lost 10 bases and J lost 3; bases outside the gene matches: 10. In germline, CDR1 is MGHRA, CDR2 YSYEKL. The CDR3 extends over 16 amino acids.

There are many counts of this clonotype. V is TRBV11-2 and J is TRBJ1-2, with D hard to call. The CDR3 covers 12 residues. V was pared by 5 bases and J by 8 bases, with 12 bases between. Germline CDR1 and CDR2: SGHAT and FQNNGV. The CDR3 region is CASSPGGWGYTF. For the CDR3, the DNA is TGTGCCAGCAGCCCAGGAGGGTGGGGCTACACCTTC.

This clonotype has a count of ten or more. The chain links TRBV12-3 or TRBV12-4 to TRBJ2-3; 9 bases map to TRBD2. V shed 0 bases, J shed 1 base, and the junction held 5 bases outside the gene matches. The CDR3 runs to 17 residues. The CDR3 nucleotides are TGTGCCAGCAGTTTAGCGCTAGCGGGAAAGGGCACAGATACGCAGTATTTT. Translation gives CASSLALAGKGTDTQYF.